These 5 T cell receptor beta chains were sequenced from one sample in a study of regulatory T cells in long-lasting Graves disease. Time point meaning: newly diagnosed GD, antithyroid drugs for less than 3 months. Scientists built the TCR library using RNA that was extracted from PBMCs. CDR3-region Arm-PCR and iRepertoire HTBI primers produced the TCR beta libraries. TCRdb ran MiXCR on the multiplex PCR reads and lists one entry per CDR3 protein. Of around 420,000 distinct CDR3 sequences listed, around 15% are singletons. Sequencing used peripheral blood mononuclear cells (PBMCs), obtained at new diagnosis, from a patient treated with antithyroid drugs. The source is a female donor with Graves disease.

This clonotype was counted only a few times. The chain joins TRBV7-9 to TRBJ1-2; possibly TRBD1 for D (5 bases). The CDR3 is 15 amino acids. The V gene lost 7 bases and the J gene lost 6 bases, with 21 bases spanning the gap. In germline, CDR1 is SEHNR, CDR2 FQNEAQ (reference sequence). The CDR3 spells CASTLSREGTDGYTF. CDR3 in DNA: TGTGCCAGCACCCTTTCTCGCGAAGGGACGGATGGCTACACCTTC.

J is TRBJ2-1 and V is TRBV9; 7 bases match TRBD2. Trimming removed 3 bases from V and 8 bases from J; junction bases left unmatched: 8. The germline V gene has CDR1 SGDLS and CDR2 YYNGEE. The CDR3 loop spans 14 amino acids. CDR3 in DNA: TGTGCCAGCAGCGCCAGCATCGCGGGGGATGAGCAGTTCTTC. Protein product: CASSASIAGDEQFF.

This clonotype was counted ten times or more. This chain joins TRBV28 and TRBJ2-5, with D unresolved. V was cut by 1 base and J by 4 bases, with 7 bases left in between. Germline loops: CDR1 MDHEN, CDR2 SYDVKM. The CDR3 length is 13 residues. In DNA form, the CDR3 reads TGTGCCAGCAGTTTATCGGAGCCAGAGACCCAGTACTTC. Amino acid sequence: CASSLSEPETQYF.

This clonotype was recorded many times. The genes are TRBV29-1 and TRBJ2-2; D gene unclear. Trimming took off 2 bases at V and 1 base at J, with 8 bases between the two ends. CDR1 is SQVTM, CDR2 ANQGSEA, per germline. The CDR3 is 14 amino acids. CDR3 nucleotide sequence: TGCAGCGTTGAATGGGGTCGGAACACCGGGGAGCTGTTTTTT. Its protein product is CSVEWGRNTGELFF.

The table lists this clonotype with many counts. The junction shows a germline mismatch at one end, possibly a read error. The chain joins TRBV12-3 or TRBV12-4 to TRBJ1-5; D not certain. CDR3 length equals 14 residues. The chain's CDR3 is CASSLGGSNQPQHF. DNA for the CDR3: TGTGCCAGCAGCTTAGGAGGTAGCAATCAGCCCCAGCATTTT.